One and the same sample provided the 32 T cell receptor beta chains below, sequenced in a study of blood T cell repertoires in COVID-19. Assay: immunoSEQ multiplex PCR; the TCRdb copy retains only in-frame clones and omits some. Altogether a few hundred thousand clones are present, 80% to 85% being singletons, with the ten largest covering around 16%. Specimen: peripheral blood. The receptors originated from a person aged 70 to 85 with COVID-19, enrolled during active disease.

The chain recombines TRBV28 with TRBJ1-1; no clear D. The V end was cut by 3 bases, the J end by 0 bases, with 8 bases between. The germline gives CDR1 MDHEN, CDR2 SYDVKM. This CDR3 has 14 residues. The CDR3 here is CASSLQQMNTEAFF. Here the CDR3 DNA reads TGTGCCAGCAGTTTGCAACAGATGAACACTGAAGCTTTCTTT.

V gene TRBV3-1 (or the pseudogene TRBV3-2) combines with J gene TRBJ1-2; D gene ambiguous. Germline V gene lookup returns CDR1 LGHDT and CDR2 YNNKEL (reference sequence). There are 12 residues in the CDR3. V lost 4 bases and J 3 bases, leaving 6 bases between the germline ends. The CDR3 coding sequence is TGTGCCAGCAGCCCGTCAGACTATGGCTACACCTTC. This gives the protein CASSPSDYGYTF.

The chain is built from TRBV5-1 and TRBJ2-5, with D unclear. The CDR3 runs to 14 residues. With 0 bases removed from V and 3 bases from J, the gap between germline ends came to 9 bases. CDR1 and CDR2 (germline): SGHRS, YFSETQ. CDR3 nucleotides: TGCGCCAGCAGCTTGGCCTTAGCTGAAGAGACCCAGTACTTC. Its translation is CASSLALAEETQYF.

V gene TRBV5-5 combines with J gene TRBJ2-7; TRBD1 is a possible D gene (5 bases). This CDR3 spans 17 amino acids. Trimming cost V 0 bases and J 0 bases, with 16 bases left between them. The V gene's germline CDR1 is SGHKS and CDR2 YYEKEE (reference sequence). CDR3: CASSLAPLTEFSYEQYF. The CDR3 DNA is TGTGCCAGCAGCTTGGCCCCCCTGACAGAGTTCTCCTACGAGCAGTACTTC.

This rearrangement joins TRBV5-1 to TRBJ1-1; 7 positions match TRBD1. The CDR3 runs to 15 residues. Germline trimming cut 1 base from V and 2 bases from J; bases unmatched to any gene: 5. CDR1 and CDR2 (germline): SGHRS, YFSETQ. The chain's CDR3 is CASSLNRDSNTEAFF. The CDR3 bases are TGCGCCAGCAGCTTGAACCGGGACAGCAACACTGAAGCTTTCTTT.

This clone was picked up a small number of times. Different DNA sequences within this sample yield the same CDR3. The rearrangement links TRBV3-1 (or the pseudogene TRBV3-2) to TRBJ2-7; no firm D call. Germline V gives CDR1 LGHDT, CDR2 YNNKEL (reference sequence). The V end lost 8 bases, the J end lost 4 bases, and 6 bases lay between the germline ends. This CDR3 contains 10 residues. The CDR3 nucleotides are TGTGCCAGCGGGCGTTACGAGCAGTACTTC. It translates to CASGRYEQYF.

The chain carries TRBV28 and TRBJ1-2, with D unclear. This CDR3 has 15 amino acids. V gave up 2 bases and J gave up 2 bases, with 12 bases separating them. Germline lookup yields CDR1 MDHEN and CDR2 SYDVKM. In DNA, the CDR3 is TGTGCCAGCAGTTTAACGAGGGCGCAGAACTATGGCTACACCTTC. Protein sequence: CASSLTRAQNYGYTF.

The chain is built from TRBV3-1 (or the pseudogene TRBV3-2) and TRBJ2-3, with 7 positions matching TRBD1. This CDR3 comprises 14 residues. The V gene end was trimmed by 4 bases and the J gene end by 4 bases; junction bases not matched to a gene: 5. Germline V CDR1 and CDR2: LGHDT, YNNKEL (reference sequence). The CDR3 DNA sequence: TGTGCCAGCAGCCCTCGGACAGGTTCAGATACGCAGTATTTT. Its translation: CASSPRTGSDTQYF.

The chain recombines TRBV19 with TRBJ2-3; 12 positions agree with TRBD2. This CDR3 has 18 amino acids. Germline trimming cut 4 bases from V and 1 base from J; bases unmatched to any gene: 9. Germline V gene lookup returns CDR1 LNHDA and CDR2 SQIVND (reference sequence). The CDR3 bases are TGTGCCAGTAGTACCCTCCGGCGACTAGCGGGGGGCACAGATACGCAGTATTTT. This sequence encodes CASSTLRRLAGGTDTQYF.

The chain is built from TRBV27 and TRBJ2-7, with a tentative D call TRBD1 (5 bases). V lost 2 bases and J lost 3, with 11 bases in between. The CDR3 has 14 amino acids. CDR1 MNHEY and CDR2 SMNVEV come from the germline V gene (reference sequence). CDR3 sequence (DNA): TGTGCCAGCAGTTTAGGGGCCAGAGGCTACGAGCAGTACTTC. As protein: CASSLGARGYEQYF.

The V gene is TRBV28, the J gene TRBJ1-2; TRBD1 agrees at 7 bases. There are 13 residues in the CDR3. CDR1 is MDHEN, CDR2 SYDVKM, per germline. V trimming: 6 bases; J trimming: 8 bases; junction bases outside the gene matches: 9. The CDR3 nucleotides read TGTGCCAGCAGGTGGAGGACAGGATGGGGCTACACCTTC. This codes for CASRWRTGWGYTF.

The chain carries TRBV13 and TRBJ2-7, with D possibly being TRBD2 (7 bases). CDR1 and CDR2 from the germline V gene are PRHDT and FYEKMQ (reference sequence). This CDR3 region has 14 residues. Trimming removed 5 bases from V and 2 bases from J, with 13 bases in between. CDR3 residues: CASSPPGGPYEQYF. CDR3 nucleotide sequence: TGTGCCAGCAGCCCGCCCGGGGGGCCCTACGAGCAGTACTTC.

The chain is built from TRBV3-1 (or the pseudogene TRBV3-2) and TRBJ2-5; 11 nucleotides agree with TRBD2. CDR3 size: 15 residues. Germline CDR1 LGHDT, CDR2 YNNKEL (reference sequence). Trimming at V came to 1 base and at J to 7 bases, leaving 5 bases not matched to a gene. The CDR3 reads CASSQALAGGGTQYF. The CDR3 bases are TGTGCCAGCAGCCAAGCCCTAGCGGGGGGCGGGACCCAGTACTTC.

The rearrangement uses TRBV7-2 and TRBJ2-2; TRBD2 is a possible D gene (7 bases). The CDR3 sequence is 17 residues long. V dropped 1 base and J dropped 6 bases, with 18 bases sitting between them. Germline values: CDR1 SGHTA, CDR2 FQGNSA. Here the CDR3 reads CASSLEGGRSLSGELFF. In nucleotides, the CDR3 is TGTGCCAGCAGCTTAGAGGGGGGGAGATCTTTGTCCGGGGAGCTGTTTTTT.

V usage is TRBV27 and J usage is TRBJ1-5; 9 bases agree with TRBD1. This CDR3 has 16 residues. V trimming: 3 bases; J trimming: 1 base; junction bases outside the gene matches: 4. Germline assignment: CDR1 MNHEY and CDR2 SMNVEV (reference sequence). As DNA, the CDR3 is TGTGCCAGCAGTTTGGGGACAGGGAAGAGCAATCAGCCCCAGCATTTT. Translation gives CASSLGTGKSNQPQHF.

This rearrangement joins TRBV5-6 to TRBJ1-1; 8 bases match TRBD1. V was clipped by 1 base and J by 5 bases; unmatched bases: 7. The CDR3 totals 15 residues. CDR1 and CDR2 (germline): SGHDT, YYEEEE. The CDR3 reads CASSLRGRGHTEAFF. CDR3 DNA sequence: TGTGCCAGCAGCTTGCGTGGCAGGGGGCATACTGAAGCTTTCTTT.

This clone was seen once. This chain connects TRBV4-2 to TRBJ2-2; tentatively, D is TRBD1 (5 bases). This CDR3 region has 17 residues. In germline, CDR1 is LGHNA, CDR2 YNFKEQ. The V gene lost 0 bases and the J gene lost 1 base, with 12 bases spanning the gap. CDR3 protein: CASSQDYRGQNTGELFF. CDR3 DNA: TGTGCCAGCAGCCAAGACTACCGAGGACAGAACACCGGGGAGCTGTTTTTT.

As DNA, the CDR3 is TGTGCCAGCAGCCTCGAAGGCGGGGGGCTCTACAATGAGCAGTTCTTC. It codes for CASSLEGGGLYNEQFF. The chain joins TRBV7-3 to TRBJ2-1, with 8 bases lining up with TRBD2. CDR3 length: 16 residues. CDR1 SGHTA and CDR2 FQGTGA come from the germline V gene. Trimming removed 5 bases from V and 3 bases from J; junction bases left unmatched: 9.

This clone was counted a single time. V usage is TRBV9 and J usage is TRBJ1-6; 7 bases are a match to TRBD1. The germline V gene has CDR1 SGDLS and CDR2 YYNGEE. Trimming cost V 1 base and J 5 bases; bases outside gene matches: 12. The CDR3 loop spans 18 amino acids. CDR3 nucleotide sequence: TGTGCCAGCAGCGTAAGTCCAGGGGGGATAGGCGATAATTCACCCCTCCACTTT. Its protein is CASSVSPGGIGDNSPLHF. The full variable domain, rest sourced from reference TRBV9 and TRBJ1-6, is DSGVTQTPKHLITATGQRVTLRCSPRSGDLSVYWYQQSLDQGLQFLIQYYNGEERAKGNILERFSAQQFPDLHSELNLSSLELGDSALYFCASSVSPGGIGDNSPLHFGNGTRLTVT.

The V gene is TRBV18, the J gene TRBJ2-4, with D tentatively TRBD1 (6 bases). The CDR3 runs to 14 residues. The V gene's germline CDR1 is KGHSH and CDR2 LQKENI. V lost 5 bases and J lost 1, with 9 bases in between. The CDR3, as DNA: TGTGCCAGCTCAGGGGGCCAGGCCAAAAACATTCAGTACTTC. This sequence encodes CASSGGQAKNIQYF.

This clone is a singleton in its sample. The CDR3 protein is CASTQPGYYGYTF. The CDR3 bases are TGTGCCAGTACCCAACCAGGGTACTATGGCTACACCTTC. The V and J genes are TRBV19 and TRBJ1-2; D is possibly TRBD1 (5 bases). Germline V gene data show CDR1 as LNHDA and CDR2 as SQIVND (reference sequence). The CDR3 loop spans 13 amino acids. V lost 7 bases and J lost 3, with 12 bases in between.

V usage is TRBV11-2 and J usage is TRBJ2-7; D uncertain. The CDR3 loop spans 15 amino acids. Germline V lookup: CDR1 SGHAT, CDR2 FQNNGV. Trimming stripped 0 bases from V and 5 bases from J, with 14 bases between. The CDR3 nucleotides read TGTGCCAGCAGCTTAGACTCGGGTCCGTACGACGAGCAGTACTTC. Translating it yields CASSLDSGPYDEQYF.

The rearrangement uses TRBV4-1 and TRBJ2-5; weak D call: TRBD2 (6 bases). The CDR3 covers 16 residues. CDR1 and CDR2 from the germline V gene are MGHRA and YSYEKL. Trimming took 2 bases from V and 5 from J, leaving 18 bases between them. DNA of the CDR3: TGCGCCAGCAGCCAAACCGGGGGAGAGCTAGCGGAGACCCAGTACTTC. It is translated as CASSQTGGELAETQYF.

Remarks on this clone: This sample also contains other DNA sequences that code for the same CDR3. CDR3 sequence reads: CASSSTGGNYGYTF. DNA for the CDR3: TGCGCCAGCAGCTCGACAGGGGGTAACTATGGCTACACCTTC. The rearrangement uses TRBV5-1 and TRBJ1-2; 9 nucleotides agree with TRBD1. This CDR3 is 14 amino acids long. V lost 3 bases, J lost 1 base, and 1 base stayed unmatched. Germline loops: CDR1 SGHRS, CDR2 YFSETQ. The full variable domain, its missing parts supplied by reference TRBV5-1 and TRBJ1-2, is KAGVTQTPRYLIKTRGQQVTLSCSPISGHRSVSWYQQTPGQGLQFLFEYFSETQRNKGNFPGRFSGRQFSNSRSEMNVSTLELGDSALYLCASSSTGGNYGYTFGSGTRLTVV.

The CDR3 protein is CASSPGTGAGNTIYF. For the CDR3, the DNA is TGTGCCAGCTCACCGGGGACAGGGGCTGGAAACACCATATATTTT. The chain employs TRBV18 and TRBJ1-3, with 10 bases matching TRBD1. Germline V lookup: CDR1 KGHSH, CDR2 LQKENI. This CDR3 contains 15 residues. V lost 3 bases and J lost 2; bases outside the gene matches: 1.

This rearrangement joins TRBV5-1 to TRBJ2-1; TRBD1 matches 9 bases. Trimming removed 4 bases from V and 8 bases from J; junction bases left unmatched: 4. Germline CDR1 SGHRS, CDR2 YFSETQ. This CDR3 region has 13 residues. The CDR3 loop is CASSRTGDHEQFF. CDR3 DNA sequence: TGCGCCAGCAGCCGGACAGGGGACCATGAGCAGTTCTTC.

The chain recombines TRBV19 with TRBJ2-6; D possibly corresponds to TRBD1 (5 bases). The CDR3 totals 15 residues. The germline V and J ends were trimmed by 3 bases and 2 bases, with 8 bases remaining between them. Per the germline V gene, CDR1 is LNHDA and CDR2 is SQIVND (reference sequence). The CDR3 nucleotides read TGTGCCAGTAGTATCCCAGGGACTGGGGCCAACGTCCTGACTTTC. This encodes CASSIPGTGANVLTF.

This clone occurred a few times. This sequence joins TRBV7-9 and TRBJ2-5, with D possibly matching TRBD2 (6 bases). Germline V gene lookup returns CDR1 SEHNR and CDR2 FQNEAQ (reference sequence). V lost 5 bases and J lost 5, with 18 bases in between. The CDR3 is 15 residues long. The CDR3 is CASSVGQRARETQYF. CDR3 DNA sequence: TGTGCCAGCAGCGTGGGGCAGCGGGCGAGGGAGACCCAGTACTTC.

The chain joins TRBV10-3 to TRBJ1-2; perhaps TRBD1 as D (5 bases). Trimming removed 4 bases at V and 3 bases at J, with 9 bases between. Per the germline V gene, CDR1 is ENHRY and CDR2 is SYGVKD. The CDR3 runs 13 residues. The CDR3 loop reads CAISVSGDYGYTF. The CDR3 region has the DNA TGTGCCATCAGTGTTTCGGGGGACTATGGCTACACCTTC.

J is TRBJ1-1 and V is TRBV19; 9 bases agree with TRBD1. Germline CDR1 is LNHDA and CDR2 is SQIVND (reference sequence). The CDR3 runs 16 residues. Trimming at V came to 1 base and at J to 4 bases, leaving 7 bases not matched to a gene. CDR3 sequence reads: CASSIGYRDRATEAFF. The CDR3 bases are TGTGCCAGTAGTATAGGCTACCGGGACAGGGCCACTGAAGCTTTCTTT. The full variable domain, completed using reference TRBV19 and TRBJ1-1, is DGGITQSPKYLFRKEGQNVTLSCEQNLNHDAMYWYRQDPGQGLRLIYYSQIVNDFQKGDIAEGYSVSREKKESFPLTVTSAQKNPTAFYLCASSIGYRDRATEAFFGQGTRLTVV.

This clone was recorded a few times. The chain is built from TRBV7-2 and TRBJ2-7; no clear D gene. The CDR3 consists of 13 residues. The V and J ends lost 11 bases and 2 bases respectively, with 16 bases between them. Germline CDR1 and CDR2: SGHTA and FQGNSA. CDR3 sequence reads: CASSGEPPYEQYF. The CDR3 DNA follows: TGTGCCTCATCCGGAGAACCTCCCTACGAGCAGTACTTC.

The chain uses TRBV11-1 and TRBJ1-2, with TRBD1 identical over 9 bases. Germline V gene sequence: CDR1 SGHAT, CDR2 FQDESV (reference sequence). This CDR3 contains 12 residues. The ends lost 4 bases at V and 8 bases at J; junction bases unmatched: 2. For the CDR3, the DNA is TGTGCCAGCAGCTCGGGACAGGGAGGCTACACCTTC. Amino acids: CASSSGQGGYTF.